A selection of T cell receptor beta chains follows, all from one sample in a study of T cell responses to AZD1222 COVID-19 vaccine. Profiling relied on immunoSEQ multiplex PCR, and the TCRdb table lists in-frame clones only, not all of them. The top ten clones hold around 9.5% of a sample with around 130,000 clones, around 89% of them seen once. The source was peripheral blood, collected 28 days after the second AZD1222 dose. These receptors were taken from an adult who received the AZD1222 COVID-19 vaccine. CDR3s include the opening cysteine and the closing phenylalanine or tryptophan. Each record gives: D gene, clone size, V gene, J gene, CDR3 DNA, CDR3 protein. D genes are given only for firm matches. Clone size is not always given. Where it is, it says once, few, many or a class for expanded clones.

D: TRBD1
size: .
V: TRBV29-1
J: TRBJ2-1
DNA: TGCAGCGAAACCGGGACAGGGGGCCTCAATGAGCAGTTCTTC
CDR3: CSETGTGGLNEQFF

D: .
size: .
V: TRBV27
J: TRBJ1-2
DNA: TGTGCCAGCAGCCCTTCGGGGGGTCGGGGCTACACCTTC
CDR3: CASSPSGGRGYTF

D: TRBD1
size: .
V: TRBV5-1
J: TRBJ1-4
DNA: TGCGCCAGCAGCTCAGGGGGGGTTAATGAAAAACTGTTTTTT
CDR3: CASSSGGVNEKLFF

D: .
size: .
V: TRBV5-6
J: TRBJ2-1
DNA: TGTGCCAGCAGCTTGGGATCGCCCCTCGATGAGCAGTTCTTC
CDR3: CASSLGSPLDEQFF

D: .
size: .
V: TRBV7-2
J: TRBJ1-5
DNA: TGTGCCAGCGGTGGGAATAGGCATCAGCCCCAGCATTTT
CDR3: CASGGNRHQPQHF

D: .
size: .
V: TRBV30
J: TRBJ1-2
DNA: TGTGCCTGGAGTGTATTAGAGTTCTATGGCTACACCTTC
CDR3: CAWSVLEFYGYTF

D: TRBD1
size: .
V: TRBV9
J: TRBJ1-3
DNA: TGTGCCAGCAGCGGGACAGGGGGATACACCATATATTTT
CDR3: CASSGTGGYTIYF

D: .
size: few
V: TRBV7-9
J: TRBJ1-4
DNA: TGTGCCAGCAGCTCATCGGACAGTCTTAATGAAAAACTGTTTTTT
CDR3: CASSSSDSLNEKLFF

D: TRBD2
size: .
V: TRBV6-5
J: TRBJ2-7
DNA: TGTGCCAGCAGCCCATGGCGGGAGGCCCTCTACGAGCAGTACTTC
CDR3: CASSPWREALYEQYF

D: .
size: .
V: TRBV10-3
J: TRBJ1-1
DNA: TGTGCCATCAGTGAGTCGACTGGGATGAACACTGAAGCTTTCTTT
CDR3: CAISESTGMNTEAFF

D: .
size: .
V: TRBV7-2
J: TRBJ1-1
DNA: TGTGCCAGCAGCTTGCAAGGTCTTGAAGCTTTCTTT
CDR3: CASSLQGLEAFF

D: .
size: .
V: TRBV21-1
J: TRBJ2-1
DNA: TGTGCCAGCAGCAAACCGGGGTACAATGAGCAGTTCTTC
CDR3: CASSKPGYNEQFF

D: .
size: .
V: TRBV18
J: TRBJ2-7
DNA: TGTGCCAGCTCACCAGGGGGGAGCTCCTACGAGCAGTACTTC
CDR3: CASSPGGSSYEQYF

D: .
size: .
V: TRBV3-1/TRBV3-2
J: TRBJ1-1
DNA: TGTGCCAGCAGCCAAGAAGTGACAGCCAACACTGAAGCTTTCTTT
CDR3: CASSQEVTANTEAFF

D: .
size: .
V: TRBV27
J: TRBJ1-1
DNA: TGTGCCAGCACAGACAGCATGAACACTGAAGCTTTCTTT
CDR3: CASTDSMNTEAFF

D: .
size: .
V: TRBV24-1
J: TRBJ1-5
DNA: TGTGCCACCAGTGCCCCAGGGACCAATCAGCCCCAGCATTTT
CDR3: CATSAPGTNQPQHF

D: .
size: .
V: TRBV21-1
J: TRBJ2-1
DNA: TGTGCCAGCAGCCCCGGGACTAGCGGGGAGGTACCGAGCTCCTACAATGAGCAGTTCTTC
CDR3: CASSPGTSGEVPSSYNEQFF

D: .
size: .
V: TRBV11-2
J: TRBJ2-5
DNA: TGTGCCAGCAGCTCCCAAGAGACCCAGTACTTC
CDR3: CASSSQETQYF

D: TRBD1
size: .
V: TRBV7-6
J: TRBJ1-2
DNA: TGTGCCAGCGACAGGGACGGTGGCTACACCTTC
CDR3: CASDRDGGYTF

D: .
size: .
V: TRBV29-1
J: TRBJ2-1
DNA: TGCAGCGTTTCCGCCAGGGGTTTCCCTTACAATGAGCAGTTCTTC
CDR3: CSVSARGFPYNEQFF

D: TRBD1
size: few
V: TRBV19
J: TRBJ2-1
DNA: TGTGCCGCGGGGACAGGGACCATCAATGAGCAGTTCTTC
CDR3: CAAGTGTINEQFF

D: .
size: .
V: TRBV5-4
J: TRBJ2-7
DNA: TGTGCCAGCAGCTTGGCCGCGGCTAGCGCTTACGAGCAGTACTTC
CDR3: CASSLAAASAYEQYF

D: .
size: .
V: TRBV27
J: TRBJ1-2
DNA: TGTGCCAGCAGTTCGGTCCACGAGGATGGCTACACCTTC
CDR3: CASSSVHEDGYTF

D: TRBD2
size: .
V: TRBV2
J: TRBJ2-1
DNA: TGTGCCAGCAGTGGCACTAGCGGGGGCCGTGGTGAGCAGTTCTTC
CDR3: CASSGTSGGRGEQFF

D: TRBD1
size: .
V: TRBV12-3/TRBV12-4
J: TRBJ2-4
DNA: TGTGCCAGCAGTCCAAGACAGGGTACCATTCAGTACTTC
CDR3: CASSPRQGTIQYF

D: .
size: .
V: TRBV10-3
J: TRBJ2-7
DNA: TGTGCCATCAGTGGTCTGGAGGCCTACGAGCAGTACTTC
CDR3: CAISGLEAYEQYF